These T cell receptor beta chains were read from a single sample in a study of cytomegalovirus exposure and HLA in healthy donors. Profiling relied on immunoSEQ multiplex PCR, and the TCRdb table lists in-frame clones only, not all of them. The sample includes 70,000 to 90,000 clones, 85% of them seen just once. Sequences were obtained from PBMCs. The receptors come from a man aged 25-45 years in good health and CMV-seronegative. The CDR3 runs from the conserved cysteine through the conserved F or W. The order of the fields is V gene, J gene, D gene, clone size, CDR3 protein, CDR3 DNA. The D gene is left open where the match is weak. Expanded clones are given a class, and other clones once, few, many or no size at all.

V gene: TRBV7-9
J gene: TRBJ2-2
D gene: NA
clone size: NA
CDR3 protein: CASNKGLSGFGELFF
CDR3 DNA: TGTGCCAGCAACAAGGGACTCTCAGGGTTTGGGGAGCTGTTTTTT

V gene: TRBV30
J gene: TRBJ2-5
D gene: TRBD2
clone size: NA
CDR3 protein: CAWSVLAGVQETQYF
CDR3 DNA: TGTGCCTGGAGTGTCCTAGCGGGGGTACAAGAGACCCAGTACTTC

V gene: TRBV7-9
J gene: TRBJ1-4
D gene: NA
clone size: few
CDR3 protein: CASSSGLSEKLFF
CDR3 DNA: TGTGCCAGCAGCTCAGGGTTATCTGAAAAACTGTTTTTT

V gene: TRBV19
J gene: TRBJ1-2
D gene: NA
clone size: NA
CDR3 protein: CASSMDRVRYGYTF
CDR3 DNA: TGTGCCAGTAGTATGGACAGAGTTCGCTATGGCTACACCTTC

V gene: TRBV19
J gene: TRBJ2-7
D gene: TRBD2
clone size: NA
CDR3 protein: CASSSGGPSYEQYF
CDR3 DNA: TGTGCCAGTAGTAGCGGGGGGCCTTCCTACGAGCAGTACTTC

V gene: TRBV18
J gene: TRBJ2-7
D gene: NA
clone size: NA
CDR3 protein: CASSQTDSSYEQYF
CDR3 DNA: TGTGCCAGCTCACAGACGGACAGCTCCTACGAGCAGTACTTC

V gene: TRBV18
J gene: TRBJ2-3
D gene: NA
clone size: NA
CDR3 protein: CASSPENTDTQYF
CDR3 DNA: TGTGCCAGCTCACCCGAGAACACAGATACGCAGTATTTT

V gene: TRBV4-2
J gene: TRBJ1-2
D gene: NA
clone size: NA
CDR3 protein: CASSQERQVHGYTF
CDR3 DNA: TGTGCCAGCAGCCAGGAGAGACAGGTTCATGGCTACACCTTC

V gene: TRBV5-1
J gene: TRBJ2-1
D gene: NA
clone size: once
CDR3 protein: CASSLHSEQFF
CDR3 DNA: TGCGCCAGCAGCCTCCATAGTGAGCAGTTCTTC

V gene: TRBV19
J gene: TRBJ2-6
D gene: NA
clone size: NA
CDR3 protein: CASSAGDSGANVLTF
CDR3 DNA: TGTGCCAGTAGTGCAGGGGACTCTGGGGCCAACGTCCTGACTTTC

V gene: TRBV7-2
J gene: TRBJ2-7
D gene: TRBD1
clone size: NA
CDR3 protein: CASSAWTGEGEQYF
CDR3 DNA: TGTGCCAGCAGCGCCTGGACAGGGGAAGGGGAGCAGTACTTC

V gene: TRBV2
J gene: TRBJ2-3
D gene: NA
clone size: NA
CDR3 protein: CASRRGNTDTQYF
CDR3 DNA: TGTGCCAGCAGGCGGGGCAACACAGATACGCAGTATTTT

V gene: TRBV27
J gene: TRBJ1-4
D gene: NA
clone size: NA
CDR3 protein: CASMESLRNNEKLFF
CDR3 DNA: TGTGCCAGCATGGAGAGTCTACGCAATAATGAAAAACTGTTTTTT

V gene: TRBV6-1
J gene: TRBJ1-2
D gene: TRBD1
clone size: NA
CDR3 protein: CASMPQQGAYGYTF
CDR3 DNA: TGTGCCAGCATGCCCCAACAGGGGGCCTATGGCTACACCTTC

V gene: TRBV5-1
J gene: TRBJ1-3
D gene: NA
clone size: NA
CDR3 protein: CASSSQGSGNTIYF
CDR3 DNA: TGCGCCAGCAGTTCGCAGGGGTCAGGAAACACCATATATTTT

V gene: TRBV5-1
J gene: TRBJ2-2
D gene: NA
clone size: few
CDR3 protein: CASSSRLTNTGELFF
CDR3 DNA: TGCGCCAGCAGCTCCAGGCTAACTAACACCGGGGAGCTGTTTTTT

V gene: TRBV5-1
J gene: TRBJ1-2
D gene: NA
clone size: NA
CDR3 protein: CASMGGYGYTF
CDR3 DNA: TGCGCCAGCATGGGGGGCTATGGCTACACCTTC

V gene: TRBV5-1
J gene: TRBJ1-2
D gene: TRBD1
clone size: NA
CDR3 protein: CASSNRDRGDYTF
CDR3 DNA: TGCGCCAGCAGCAACCGGGACAGGGGTGACTACACCTTC

V gene: TRBV5-1
J gene: TRBJ2-7
D gene: TRBD2
clone size: NA
CDR3 protein: CASSFRTSGARPYEQYF
CDR3 DNA: TGCGCCAGCAGCTTCAGGACTAGCGGGGCCCGCCCCTACGAGCAGTACTTC

V gene: TRBV6-5
J gene: TRBJ2-1
D gene: TRBD1
clone size: NA
CDR3 protein: CASKPGQGYNEQFF
CDR3 DNA: TGTGCCAGCAAACCGGGACAGGGGTACAATGAGCAGTTCTTC

V gene: TRBV4-3
J gene: TRBJ1-6
D gene: NA
clone size: NA
CDR3 protein: CASSQVQGNSPLHF
CDR3 DNA: TGCGCCAGCAGCCAAGTTCAGGGGAATTCACCCCTCCACTTT

V gene: TRBV2
J gene: TRBJ1-2
D gene: TRBD1
clone size: NA
CDR3 protein: CASSYTTGDRGYTF
CDR3 DNA: TGTGCCAGCAGTTACACGACAGGGGACCGTGGCTACACCTTC

V gene: TRBV25-1
J gene: TRBJ1-5
D gene: TRBD1
clone size: NA
CDR3 protein: CASSEGGRGIGNQPQHF
CDR3 DNA: TGTGCCAGCAGTGAGGGGGGCAGGGGGATTGGCAATCAGCCCCAGCATTTT

V gene: TRBV9
J gene: TRBJ2-7
D gene: NA
clone size: NA
CDR3 protein: CASSVGSNEQYF
CDR3 DNA: TGTGCCAGCAGCGTAGGATCTAACGAGCAGTACTTC

V gene: TRBV27
J gene: TRBJ2-7
D gene: NA
clone size: few
CDR3 protein: CASSLTGVGVGYEQYF
CDR3 DNA: TGTGCCAGCAGTTTAACGGGCGTCGGGGTGGGCTACGAGCAGTACTTC

V gene: TRBV7-9
J gene: TRBJ2-1
D gene: TRBD2
clone size: NA
CDR3 protein: CASSSPTSGRAVEQFF
CDR3 DNA: TGTGCCAGCAGCTCCCCGACTAGCGGGAGGGCCGTCGAGCAGTTCTTC

V gene: TRBV4-2
J gene: TRBJ1-6
D gene: NA
clone size: few
CDR3 protein: CASSQEQGIYSPLHF
CDR3 DNA: TGTGCCAGCAGCCAAGAGCAGGGGATTTATTCACCCCTCCACTTT

V gene: TRBV9
J gene: TRBJ1-1
D gene: TRBD1
clone size: NA
CDR3 protein: CASSVVRDRSVEAFF
CDR3 DNA: TGTGCCAGCAGCGTAGTAAGGGACAGGTCGGTCGAAGCTTTCTTT

V gene: TRBV28
J gene: TRBJ1-1
D gene: NA
clone size: NA
CDR3 protein: CASSSHRMNTEAFF
CDR3 DNA: TGTGCCAGCAGCTCACACAGGATGAACACTGAAGCTTTCTTT

V gene: TRBV10-3
J gene: TRBJ2-1
D gene: NA
clone size: NA
CDR3 protein: CAISESTNEQFF
CDR3 DNA: TGTGCCATCAGTGAGTCGACAAATGAGCAGTTCTTC

V gene: TRBV11-3
J gene: TRBJ2-1
D gene: NA
clone size: NA
CDR3 protein: CASQGVESYNEQFF
CDR3 DNA: TGTGCCAGCCAAGGAGTCGAGTCCTACAATGAGCAGTTCTTC

V gene: TRBV7-2
J gene: TRBJ1-2
D gene: NA
clone size: NA
CDR3 protein: CASSWQAYGYTF
CDR3 DNA: TGTGCCAGCAGTTGGCAGGCCTATGGCTACACCTTC

V gene: TRBV2
J gene: TRBJ1-5
D gene: NA
clone size: NA
CDR3 protein: CASSLTGLSNQPQHF
CDR3 DNA: TGTGCCAGCAGCCTAACAGGTCTCAGCAATCAGCCCCAGCATTTT

V gene: TRBV6-5
J gene: TRBJ2-7
D gene: TRBD1
clone size: NA
CDR3 protein: CASSYEAGGGYEQYF
CDR3 DNA: TGTGCCAGCAGTTACGAGGCAGGGGGCGGCTACGAGCAGTACTTC

V gene: TRBV6-1
J gene: TRBJ1-2
D gene: TRBD1
clone size: NA
CDR3 protein: CASSARQGPGGYTF
CDR3 DNA: TGTGCCAGCAGTGCCAGACAGGGCCCAGGTGGCTACACCTTC

V gene: TRBV4-2
J gene: TRBJ2-1
D gene: TRBD2
clone size: NA
CDR3 protein: CASSQATAGEGNEQFF
CDR3 DNA: TGTGCCAGCAGCCAAGCAACAGCGGGAGAAGGTAATGAGCAGTTCTTC

V gene: TRBV10-3
J gene: TRBJ1-4
D gene: TRBD1
clone size: NA
CDR3 protein: CAISESGQGGNEKLFF
CDR3 DNA: TGTGCCATCAGTGAGTCAGGACAGGGGGGTAATGAAAAACTGTTTTTT